This section outlines one T cell receptor (beta chain) sequence together with its context. This record belongs to a study of blood T cell repertoires in COVID-19. Overall study: Spain, Italy and the United States supplied samples that represented acute and convalescent COVID-19. Nucleic acid was either cDNA or gDNA, and it came from T cells, B-cell-depleted T cells, or PBMCs.

Trimming removed 0 bases at V and 0 bases at J, with 12 bases between. This CDR3 contains 17 residues. The germline gives CDR1 SGDLS, CDR2 YYNGEE. Original processing methods: Amplification of reference gene primers provided the estimated nucleated cell counts. Assay used: immunoSEQ multiplex PCR; TCRdb lists only in-frame clones, some missing. The D gene and trimming were derived from the DNA, and the V and J assignments and clone size from that table. The sample shows some 140,000 clones, roughly 90% of them seen only once. Specimen: peripheral blood. The receptor's source is a man aged 70 or older with active COVID-19. V is TRBV9 and J is TRBJ1-4; D unresolved. The CDR3 DNA follows: TGTGCCAGCAGCGTAGAACCGGAGATTGCAACTAATGAAAAACTGTTTTTT. Translated, it gives CASSVEPEIATNEKLFF.